Detailed here is one T cell receptor (beta chain). cDNA came from about 0.46 to 1 ug RNA primed by random hexamers. TCR beta CDR3 was amplified by immunoSEQ multiplex PCR. This amplification extended across 54 Vbeta and 13 Jbeta segments. TCRdb reprocessed the immunoSEQ multiplex PCR reads via MiXCR and lists one record per CDR3 protein. There are about 130,000 distinct CDR3 sequences in the sample; roughly 96% occur only once, and roughly 0.12% lies in the top ten. The CDR3 extends over 16 amino acids. CDR1 and CDR2 (germline): LNHDA, SQIVND (reference sequence). The V segment lost 5 bases and the J segment 6 bases; nucleotides outside the gene matches: 5. The sample comes from a study of CD8 T cells in Susac syndrome.

The TCR was taken from a human donor in good health. The specimen sequenced was CD4+ T cells from PBMCs. This chain links TRBV19 with TRBJ2-1, with 15 bases matching TRBD2. CDR3 sequence reads: CASSPRTSGRANEQFF. Written as DNA, the CDR3 is TGTGCCAGTAGTCCCCGGACTAGCGGGAGGGCCAATGAGCAGTTCTTC.